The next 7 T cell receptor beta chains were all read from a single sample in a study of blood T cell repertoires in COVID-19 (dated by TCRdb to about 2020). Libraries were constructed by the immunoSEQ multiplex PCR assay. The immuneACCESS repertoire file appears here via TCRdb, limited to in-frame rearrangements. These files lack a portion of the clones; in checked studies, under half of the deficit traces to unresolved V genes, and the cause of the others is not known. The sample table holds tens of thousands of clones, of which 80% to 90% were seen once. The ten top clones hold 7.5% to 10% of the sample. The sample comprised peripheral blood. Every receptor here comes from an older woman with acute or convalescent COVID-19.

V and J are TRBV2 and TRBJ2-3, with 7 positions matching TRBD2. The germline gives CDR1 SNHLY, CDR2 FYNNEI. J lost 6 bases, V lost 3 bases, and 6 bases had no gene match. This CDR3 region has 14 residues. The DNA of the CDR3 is TGTGCCAGCAGTGAGGAGCGGGGTGGGGATACGCAGTATTTT. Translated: CASSEERGGDTQYF.

In DNA, the CDR3 is TGTGCCAGCAGCCAGGGGCTGAAAGAGACCCAGTACTTC. Its translation is CASSQGLKETQYF. The chain has TRBV7-7 and TRBJ2-5; a possible D gene is TRBD1 (6 bases). The germline V gene has CDR1 SSHAT and CDR2 FNYEAQ (reference sequence). Trimming pared 5 bases from V and 3 bases from J, leaving 10 bases between. The CDR3 sequence is 13 residues long.

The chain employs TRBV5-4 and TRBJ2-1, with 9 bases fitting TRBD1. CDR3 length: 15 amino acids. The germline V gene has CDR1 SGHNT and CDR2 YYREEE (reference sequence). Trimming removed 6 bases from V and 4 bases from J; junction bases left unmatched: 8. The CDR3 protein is CASTHGGQGYNEQFF. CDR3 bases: TGTGCCAGCACCCACGGGGGACAGGGTTACAATGAGCAGTTCTTC.

Here the CDR3 DNA reads TGCAGTGCTCGCTCCTACAATGAGCAGTTCTTC. This translates into CSARSYNEQFF. The chain uses TRBV20-1 and TRBJ2-1; unclear D gene. The germline V gene has CDR1 DFQATT and CDR2 SNEGSKA (reference sequence). The length of the CDR3 is 11 residues. The V and J ends lost 5 bases and 0 bases respectively, with 2 bases between them.

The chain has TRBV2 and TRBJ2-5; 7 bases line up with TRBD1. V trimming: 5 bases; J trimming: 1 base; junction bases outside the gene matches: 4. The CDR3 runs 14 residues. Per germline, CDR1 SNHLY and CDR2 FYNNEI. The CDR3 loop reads CASSTTGSQETQYF. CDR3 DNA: TGTGCCAGCAGTACGACAGGGTCCCAAGAGACCCAGTACTTC.

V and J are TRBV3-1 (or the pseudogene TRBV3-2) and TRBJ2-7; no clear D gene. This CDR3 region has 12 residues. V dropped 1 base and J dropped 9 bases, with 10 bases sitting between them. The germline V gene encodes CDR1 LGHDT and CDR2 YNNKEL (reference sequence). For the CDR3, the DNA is TGTGCCAGCAGCCAAGTTGGGCAAGTGCAGTACTTC. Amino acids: CASSQVGQVQYF.

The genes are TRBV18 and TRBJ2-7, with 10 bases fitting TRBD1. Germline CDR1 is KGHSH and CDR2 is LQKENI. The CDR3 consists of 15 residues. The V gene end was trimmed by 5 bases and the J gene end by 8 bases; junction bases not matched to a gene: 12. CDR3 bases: TGTGCCAGCTCAACCGGGACAGGGGACATCTCCCAGCAGTACTTC. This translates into CASSTGTGDISQQYF.